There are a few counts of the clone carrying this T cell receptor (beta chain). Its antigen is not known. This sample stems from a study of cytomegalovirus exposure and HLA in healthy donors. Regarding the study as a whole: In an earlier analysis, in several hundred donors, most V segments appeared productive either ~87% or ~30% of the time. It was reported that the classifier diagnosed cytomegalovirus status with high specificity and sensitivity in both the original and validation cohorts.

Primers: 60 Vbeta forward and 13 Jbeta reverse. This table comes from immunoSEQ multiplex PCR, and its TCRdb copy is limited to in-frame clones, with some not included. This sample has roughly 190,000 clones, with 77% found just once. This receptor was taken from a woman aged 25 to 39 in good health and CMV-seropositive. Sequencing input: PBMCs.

In nucleotides, the CDR3 is TGTGCCAGCAGCGTGGATGACTCTAGCAATCAGCCCCAGCATTTT. This sequence encodes CASSVDDSSNQPQHF. The chain links TRBV9 to TRBJ1-5; no clear D. The CDR3 runs to 15 residues. The V end lost 2 bases, the J end lost 0 bases, and 9 bases lay between the germline ends. Germline assignment: CDR1 SGDLS and CDR2 YYNGEE.